The T cell receptor (beta chain) under discussion was sequenced for a study of T cell responses to AZD1222 COVID-19 vaccine. With respect to this clone: Its antigen is still unknown.

Whole-study results and caveats: Only a handful of AZD1222 recipients, five to seven in all, had baseline seropositivity. Females outnumbered males among donors, who were mostly white British; clonal diversity was possibly underestimated.

The protocol was immunoSEQ multiplex PCR, while the TCRdb copy is restricted to in-frame clones and leaves out a portion. Seen here are tens of thousands of clones, roughly 86% observed once, and the top ten hold almost 8%. Second-dose intervals of approximately 4 or approximately 12 weeks were pooled. The germline V gene has CDR1 SEHNR and CDR2 FQNEAQ (reference sequence). The length of the CDR3 is 15 residues. Trimming cost V 5 bases and J 6 bases; bases outside gene matches: 7. V gene TRBV7-9 combines with J gene TRBJ1-5; 10 nucleotides agree with TRBD1. The source is an adult who received the AZD1222 COVID-19 vaccine. This specimen consisted of peripheral blood, obtained 28 days after the second AZD1222 dose. In nucleotides, the CDR3 is TGTGCCAGCAGCCGAGGACAGGGGGTGTTTCAGCCCCAGCATTTT. Amino acid sequence: CASSRGQGVFQPQHF.